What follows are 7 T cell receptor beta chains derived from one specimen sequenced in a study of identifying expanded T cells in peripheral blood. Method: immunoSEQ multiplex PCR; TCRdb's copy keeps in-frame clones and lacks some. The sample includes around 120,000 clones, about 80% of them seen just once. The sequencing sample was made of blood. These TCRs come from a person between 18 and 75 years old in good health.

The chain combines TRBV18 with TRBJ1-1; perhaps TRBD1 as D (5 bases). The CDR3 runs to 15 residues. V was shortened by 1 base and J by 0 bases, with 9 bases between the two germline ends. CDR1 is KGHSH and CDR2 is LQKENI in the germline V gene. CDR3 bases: TGTGCCAGCTCACCACTTAAGGGGATGAACACTGAAGCTTTCTTT. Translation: CASSPLKGMNTEAFF.

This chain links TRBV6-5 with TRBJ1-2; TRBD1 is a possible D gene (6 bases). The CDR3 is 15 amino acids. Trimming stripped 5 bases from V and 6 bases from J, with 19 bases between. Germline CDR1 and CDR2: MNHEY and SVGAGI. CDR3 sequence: CASSTRRQARNGYTF. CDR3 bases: TGTGCCAGCAGTACAAGGAGACAGGCCCGCAATGGCTACACCTTC.

The chain's CDR3 is CASSLEAGYNEQFF. The CDR3 coding sequence is TGCGCCAGCAGCTTAGAGGCAGGTTACAATGAGCAGTTCTTC. The chain is built from TRBV5-1 and TRBJ2-1, with D hard to call. From germline, CDR1 is SGHRS and CDR2 YFSETQ. The V and J ends lost 2 bases and 4 bases respectively, with 10 bases between them. The CDR3 covers 14 residues.

The CDR3 nucleotides are TGTGCCAGCAGCTTAGGTATGGGACAGGGTGGCGAGCAGTACTTC. Amino acid sequence: CASSLGMGQGGEQYF. The chain employs TRBV7-6 and TRBJ2-7, with 9 nucleotides matching TRBD1. With V trimmed by 1 base and J by 6 bases, 7 bases remained unmatched. The CDR3 covers 15 residues. Germline CDR1 and CDR2: SGHVS and FNYEAQ.

Written as DNA, the CDR3 is TGTGCCAGCAGCTTAGATCGGGGGGTAATGGCCGGGGAGCTGTTTTTT. Protein sequence: CASSLDRGVMAGELFF. This chain uses TRBV11-3 with TRBJ2-2, with 7 bases that match TRBD2. The CDR3 loop spans 16 amino acids. Looked up from germline, CDR1 is SGHNT and CDR2 is YENEEA. With V trimmed by 0 bases and J by 6 bases, 7 bases remained unmatched.

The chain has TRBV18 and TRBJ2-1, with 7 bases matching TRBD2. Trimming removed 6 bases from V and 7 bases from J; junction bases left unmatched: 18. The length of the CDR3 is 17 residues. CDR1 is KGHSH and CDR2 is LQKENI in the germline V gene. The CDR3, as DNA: TGTGCCAGCTCCCATAGAACCAGGACTAGTATCGGTAATGAGCAGTTCTTC. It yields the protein CASSHRTRTSIGNEQFF.

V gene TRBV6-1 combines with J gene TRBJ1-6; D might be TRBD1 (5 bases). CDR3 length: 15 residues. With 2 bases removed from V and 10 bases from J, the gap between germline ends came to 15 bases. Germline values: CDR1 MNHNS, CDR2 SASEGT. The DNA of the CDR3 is TGTGCCAGCAGTGAATGGGGGGGGAATTCATCACCCCTCCACTTT. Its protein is CASSEWGGNSSPLHF.